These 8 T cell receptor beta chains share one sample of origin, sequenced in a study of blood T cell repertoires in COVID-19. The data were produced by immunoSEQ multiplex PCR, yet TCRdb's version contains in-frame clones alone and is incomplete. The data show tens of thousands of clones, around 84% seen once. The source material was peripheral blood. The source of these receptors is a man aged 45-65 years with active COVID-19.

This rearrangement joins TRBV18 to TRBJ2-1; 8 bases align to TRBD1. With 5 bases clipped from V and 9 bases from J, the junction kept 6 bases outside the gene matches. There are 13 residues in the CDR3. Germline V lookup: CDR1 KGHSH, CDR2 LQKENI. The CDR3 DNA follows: TGTGCCAGCTCAACAGGGACAGGTCTTGAGCAGTTCTTC. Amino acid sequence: CASSTGTGLEQFF. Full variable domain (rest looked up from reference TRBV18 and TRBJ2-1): NAGVMQNPRHLVRRRGQEARLRCSPMKGHSHVYWYRQLPEEGLKFMVYLQKENIIDESGMPKERFSAEFPKEGPSILRIQQVVRGDSAAYFCASSTGTGLEQFFGPGTRLTVL.

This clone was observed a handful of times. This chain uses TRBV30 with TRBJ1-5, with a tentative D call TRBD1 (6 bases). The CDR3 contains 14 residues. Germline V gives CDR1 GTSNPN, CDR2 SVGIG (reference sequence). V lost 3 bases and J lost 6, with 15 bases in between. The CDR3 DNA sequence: TGTGCCTGGAGGGGGCAGGGGCAGGGTCAGCCCCAGCATTTT. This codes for CAWRGQGQGQPQHF.

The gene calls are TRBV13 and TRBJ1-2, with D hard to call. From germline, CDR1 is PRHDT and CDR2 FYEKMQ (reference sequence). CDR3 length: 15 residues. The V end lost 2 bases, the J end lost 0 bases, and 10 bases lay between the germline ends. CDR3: CASSLRGVTNYGYTF. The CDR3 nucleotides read TGTGCCAGCAGCTTACGGGGTGTTACTAACTATGGCTACACCTTC.

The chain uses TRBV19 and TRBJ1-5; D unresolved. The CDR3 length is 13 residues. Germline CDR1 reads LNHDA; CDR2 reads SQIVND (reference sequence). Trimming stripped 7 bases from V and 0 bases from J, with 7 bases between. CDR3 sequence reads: CASTTYSNQPQHF. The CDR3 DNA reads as TGTGCCAGTACGACATATAGCAATCAGCCCCAGCATTTT.

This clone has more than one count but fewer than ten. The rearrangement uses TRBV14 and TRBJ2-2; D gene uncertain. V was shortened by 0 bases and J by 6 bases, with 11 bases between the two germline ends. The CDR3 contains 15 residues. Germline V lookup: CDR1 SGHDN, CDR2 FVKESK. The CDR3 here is CASSQDHSRAGELFF. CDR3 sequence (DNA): TGTGCCAGCAGCCAAGATCACTCCCGAGCCGGGGAGCTGTTTTTT. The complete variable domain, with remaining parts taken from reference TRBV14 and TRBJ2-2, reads EAGVTQFPSHSVIEKGQTVTLRCDPISGHDNLYWYRRVMGKEIKFLLHFVKESKQDESGMPNNRFLAERTGGTYSTLKVQPAELEDSGVYFCASSQDHSRAGELFFGEGSRLTVL.

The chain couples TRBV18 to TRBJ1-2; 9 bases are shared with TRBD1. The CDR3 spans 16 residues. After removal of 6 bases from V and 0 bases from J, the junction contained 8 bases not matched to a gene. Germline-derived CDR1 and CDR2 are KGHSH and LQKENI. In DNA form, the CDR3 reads TGTGCCAGCTCCGCGCCGGGACAGGGCCCTAACTATGGCTACACCTTC. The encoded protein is CASSAPGQGPNYGYTF.

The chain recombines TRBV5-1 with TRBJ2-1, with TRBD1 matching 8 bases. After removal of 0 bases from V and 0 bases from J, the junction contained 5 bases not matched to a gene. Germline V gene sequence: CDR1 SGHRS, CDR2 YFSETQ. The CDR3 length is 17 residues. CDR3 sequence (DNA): TGCGCCAGCAGCTTGGGGATTGACAGGGGCTCCTACAATGAGCAGTTCTTC. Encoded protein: CASSLGIDRGSYNEQFF.

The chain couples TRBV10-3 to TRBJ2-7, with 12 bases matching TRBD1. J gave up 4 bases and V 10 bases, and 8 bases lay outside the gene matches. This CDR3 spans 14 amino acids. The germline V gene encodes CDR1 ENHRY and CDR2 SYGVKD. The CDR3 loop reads CATTGTGGMYEQYF. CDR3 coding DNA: TGTGCCACCACCGGGACAGGGGGCATGTACGAGCAGTACTTC.